In its sample, the clone carrying this T cell receptor beta chain was seen many times. Regarding time point: healthy volunteer bleed at 6 weeks. Total RNA was isolated from whole blood that had not been fractionated. The entry originates in a study of human T cells and chemical hapten exposure. The library put unique molecular identifiers onto individual cDNA molecules. TCRdb analysed the RACE reads with MiXCR anew, one entry per CDR3 protein. Here the sample spans about 79,000 distinct CDR3 sequences, about 8.6% being singletons. Trimming removed 3 bases from V and 0 bases from J, with 12 bases in between. CDR1 is SNHLY, CDR2 FYNNEI, per germline. This CDR3 comprises 16 residues.

The J gene is TRBJ2-4, the V gene TRBV2; D is uncertain. Specimen: whole blood. This TCR derives from a male donor in good health. Some clones in this sample may be carry-over from other donors' samples. In DNA form, the CDR3 reads TGTGCCAGCAGTGATATCCAGGCAGTAGCCAAAAACATTCAGTACTTC. This translates into CASSDIQAVAKNIQYF.